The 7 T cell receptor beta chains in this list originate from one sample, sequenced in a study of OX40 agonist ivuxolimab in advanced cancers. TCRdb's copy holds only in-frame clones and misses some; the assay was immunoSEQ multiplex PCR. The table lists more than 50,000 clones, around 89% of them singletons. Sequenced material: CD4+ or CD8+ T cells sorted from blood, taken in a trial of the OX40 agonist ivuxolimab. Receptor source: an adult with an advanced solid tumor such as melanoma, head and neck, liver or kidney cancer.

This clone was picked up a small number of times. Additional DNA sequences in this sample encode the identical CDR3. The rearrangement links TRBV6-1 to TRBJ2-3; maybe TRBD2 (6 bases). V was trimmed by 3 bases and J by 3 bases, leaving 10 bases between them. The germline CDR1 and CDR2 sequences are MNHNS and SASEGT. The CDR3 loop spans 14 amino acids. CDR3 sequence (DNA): TGTGCCAGCAGTGAGGTCGGAGGGACAGATACGCAGTATTTT. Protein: CASSEVGGTDTQYF.

CDR3 protein: CASSLDGGGNQPQHF. DNA of the CDR3: TGTGCCAGCAGCTTGGATGGGGGAGGGAATCAGCCCCAGCATTTT. The chain is built from TRBV5-4 and TRBJ1-5; D is possibly TRBD1 (5 bases). V was shortened by 0 bases and J by 4 bases, with 11 bases between the two germline ends. Germline V gives CDR1 SGHNT, CDR2 YYREEE (reference sequence). The CDR3 covers 15 residues.

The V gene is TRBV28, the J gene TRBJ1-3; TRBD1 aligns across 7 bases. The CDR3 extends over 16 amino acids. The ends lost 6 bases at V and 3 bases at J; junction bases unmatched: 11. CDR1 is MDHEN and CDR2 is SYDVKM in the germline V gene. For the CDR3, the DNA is TGTGCCAGCAGGCCTTGGGACAGCTTATATGGAAACACCATATATTTT. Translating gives CASRPWDSLYGNTIYF.

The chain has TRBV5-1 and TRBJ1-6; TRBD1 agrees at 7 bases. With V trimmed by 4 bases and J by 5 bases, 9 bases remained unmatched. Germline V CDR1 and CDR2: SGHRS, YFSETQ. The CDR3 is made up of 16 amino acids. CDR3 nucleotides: TGCGCCAGCAGCCTCACACGACAGGGCGATAATTCACCCCTCCACTTT. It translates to CASSLTRQGDNSPLHF. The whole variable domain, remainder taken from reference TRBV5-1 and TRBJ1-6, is KAGVTQTPRYLIKTRGQQVTLSCSPISGHRSVSWYQQTPGQGLQFLFEYFSETQRNKGNFPGRFSGRQFSNSRSEMNVSTLELGDSALYLCASSLTRQGDNSPLHFGNGTRLTVT.

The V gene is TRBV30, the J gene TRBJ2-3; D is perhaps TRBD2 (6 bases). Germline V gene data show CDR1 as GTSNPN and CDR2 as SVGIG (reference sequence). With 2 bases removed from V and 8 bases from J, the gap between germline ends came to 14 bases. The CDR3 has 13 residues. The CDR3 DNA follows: TGTGCCTGGAGTTCAGATTACGGGGGTACGCAGTATTTT. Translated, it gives CAWSSDYGGTQYF.

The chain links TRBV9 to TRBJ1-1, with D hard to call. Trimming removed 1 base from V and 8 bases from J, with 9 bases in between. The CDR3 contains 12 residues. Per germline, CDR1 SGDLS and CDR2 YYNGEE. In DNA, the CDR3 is TGTGCCAGCAGCGTACTGAGGGCCGAAGCTTTCTTT. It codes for CASSVLRAEAFF. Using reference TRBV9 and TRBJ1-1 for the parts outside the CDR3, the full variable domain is DSGVTQTPKHLITATGQRVTLRCSPRSGDLSVYWYQQSLDQGLQFLIQYYNGEERAKGNILERFSAQQFPDLHSELNLSSLELGDSALYFCASSVLRAEAFFGQGTRLTVV.

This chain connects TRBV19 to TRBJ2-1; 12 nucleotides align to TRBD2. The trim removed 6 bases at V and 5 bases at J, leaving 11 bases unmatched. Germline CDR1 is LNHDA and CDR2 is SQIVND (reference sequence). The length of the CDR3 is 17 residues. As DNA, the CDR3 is TGTGCCAGTAGCGCAAGTCTAGCGGGAGGGCCAGACAATGAGCAGTTCTTC. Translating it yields CASSASLAGGPDNEQFF.